Listed below are T cell receptor beta chains from one sample, sequenced in a study of blood T cell repertoires in COVID-19. Some clones are missing from TCRdb's copy, which holds only in-frame ones; the method was immunoSEQ multiplex PCR. The sample includes some 52,000 clones, about 88% of them seen just once. Sequences were obtained from peripheral blood. These receptors originate from a human donor with active COVID-19. The donor label of this sample is uncertain. Both conserved end residues are part of each CDR3.

V gene: TRBV19
J gene: TRBJ2-6
CDR3 length: 19
CDR3 protein: CASSSPPGVSSSGANVLTF

V gene: TRBV7-2
J gene: TRBJ2-5
CDR3 length: 13
CDR3 protein: CASSFGGQETQYF

V gene: TRBV27
J gene: TRBJ2-7
CDR3 length: 15
CDR3 protein: CATARGGVFNHEQYF

V gene: TRBV20-1
J gene: TRBJ1-5
CDR3 length: 14
CDR3 protein: CSASVSGSGQPQHF

V gene: TRBV24-1
J gene: TRBJ2-3
CDR3 length: 16
CDR3 protein: CATSDPRPGDTDTQYF

V gene: TRBV9
J gene: TRBJ2-1
CDR3 length: 15
CDR3 protein: CASSAHRGGYNEQFF

V gene: TRBV6-2/TRBV6-3
J gene: TRBJ2-1
CDR3 length: 17
CDR3 protein: CASSPWEAASSYNEQFF

V gene: TRBV7-2
J gene: TRBJ2-3
CDR3 length: 18
CDR3 protein: CASSLVVSAGTSTDTQYF

V gene: TRBV4-1
J gene: TRBJ1-5
CDR3 length: 17
CDR3 protein: CASSQDLGRGHNQPQHF

V gene: TRBV9
J gene: TRBJ2-1
CDR3 length: 12
CDR3 protein: CASSASGTQQFF

V gene: TRBV2
J gene: TRBJ2-5
CDR3 length: 16
CDR3 protein: CASSRQGLGGGETQYF

V gene: TRBV7-2
J gene: TRBJ1-2
CDR3 length: 13
CDR3 protein: CASSLNGGLGYTF

V gene: TRBV19
J gene: TRBJ1-5
CDR3 length: 15
CDR3 protein: CASSINRGEGQPQHF

V gene: TRBV5-1
J gene: TRBJ2-3
CDR3 length: 14
CDR3 protein: CASASGQSTDTQYF

V gene: TRBV7-2
J gene: TRBJ2-2
CDR3 length: 15
CDR3 protein: CASSLSQGRAGELFF

V gene: TRBV7-6
J gene: TRBJ1-2
CDR3 length: 15
CDR3 protein: CASSPTTGGAGGYTF

V gene: TRBV9
J gene: TRBJ2-1
CDR3 length: 15
CDR3 protein: CASSAPGTTRNEQFF

V gene: TRBV6-5
J gene: TRBJ1-2
CDR3 length: 13
CDR3 protein: CASSWTGDYGYTF